These 10 T cell receptor beta chains originate from one sample sequenced in a study of cytomegalovirus exposure and HLA in healthy donors. PCR was performed using 60 Vbeta and 13 Jbeta primers. Libraries were prepared by immunoSEQ multiplex PCR; TCRdb keeps only in-frame clonotypes and omits some of them. This sample's table has 150,000 or so clones. The sequencing sample was made of PBMCs. Receptors originate from a woman in her forties or fifties in good health and CMV-seronegative.

The chain joins TRBV4-1 to TRBJ2-2; TRBD1 agrees at 9 bases. V was clipped by 1 base and J by 7 bases; unmatched bases: 4. Germline V gives CDR1 MGHRA, CDR2 YSYEKL. There are 15 residues in the CDR3. The CDR3 nucleotides read TGCGCCAGCAGCCAAGGACAGGGGGTAATCGGGGAGCTGTTTTTT. It codes for CASSQGQGVIGELFF.

V is TRBV18 and J is TRBJ2-1; D is possibly TRBD2 (5 bases). The CDR3 spans 16 residues. Deletions cut 2 bases from V and 0 bases from J, with 11 bases between. The V gene's germline CDR1 is KGHSH and CDR2 LQKENI. The CDR3 DNA sequence: TGTGCCAGCTCACCATGGGAGACGAGCTCCTACAATGAGCAGTTCTTC. It translates to CASSPWETSSYNEQFF.

V usage is TRBV10-3 and J usage is TRBJ2-7; 7 bases are shared with TRBD1. From germline, CDR1 is ENHRY and CDR2 SYGVKD. J gave up 4 bases and V 10 bases, and 13 bases lay outside the gene matches. The CDR3 is 14 amino acids. In nucleotides, the CDR3 is TGTGCCACTCTAAACCAGGGACAGAGATACGAGCAGTACTTC. This gives the protein CATLNQGQRYEQYF.

The J gene is TRBJ2-1, the V gene TRBV5-6; D possibly corresponds to TRBD2 (6 bases). The CDR3 sequence is 15 residues long. Trimming took off 0 bases at V and 3 bases at J, with 10 bases between the two ends. In germline, CDR1 is SGHDT, CDR2 YYEEEE. CDR3 in DNA: TGTGCCAGCAGCTTGGGGGGGGTTGGCTACAATGAGCAGTTCTTC. Translated: CASSLGGVGYNEQFF.

The rearrangement uses TRBV21-1 and TRBJ1-2; no check of the table's D call, TRBD1, against the DNA was made. TRBV21-1 is recorded as a pseudogene. This CDR3 comprises 13 residues. CDR3 nucleotide sequence: TGTGCCAGCAGTCATGGGGACAGCTATGGCTACACCTTC. Protein: CASSHGDSYGYTF.

The chain employs TRBV18 and TRBJ2-7; D is perhaps TRBD1 (6 bases). CDR3 length: 15 amino acids. The germline V and J ends were trimmed by 4 bases and 4 bases, with 17 bases remaining between them. From germline, CDR1 is KGHSH and CDR2 LQKENI. CDR3 DNA sequence: TGTGCCAGCTCACACAAACAGGGCGACGGGTACGAGCAGTACTTC. Protein product: CASSHKQGDGYEQYF.

Of note for this clone: Other DNA sequences in the sample encode the same CDR3. The V gene is TRBV5-1, the J gene TRBJ1-2; D call uncertain. The ends were cut back, 0 bases at V and 2 bases at J, with 8 bases in the middle. From germline, CDR1 is SGHRS and CDR2 YFSETQ. This CDR3 comprises 14 residues. CDR3 coding DNA: TGCGCCAGCAGCTTGGACCTACTCAACTATGGCTACACCTTC. Protein sequence: CASSLDLLNYGYTF. Using reference TRBV5-1 and TRBJ1-2 for the parts outside the CDR3, the full variable domain is KAGVTQTPRYLIKTRGQQVTLSCSPISGHRSVSWYQQTPGQGLQFLFEYFSETQRNKGNFPGRFSGRQFSNSRSEMNVSTLELGDSALYLCASSLDLLNYGYTFGSGTRLTVV.

This rearrangement joins TRBV30 to TRBJ1-2; 7 bases fit TRBD1. This CDR3 has 12 residues. In germline, CDR1 is GTSNPN, CDR2 SVGIG (reference sequence). V was clipped by 4 bases and J by 5 bases; unmatched bases: 4. Here the CDR3 reads CAWTTGVYGYTF. CDR3 coding DNA: TGTGCCTGGACTACAGGGGTTTATGGCTACACCTTC.

The CDR3, as DNA: TGCGCCAGCAGCCAAGATTGGGGGATGACAGGCCTGAAGCCAAGCAGTTTCCCCCTCCACTTT. It is translated as CASSQDWGMTGLKPSSFPLHF. This sequence joins TRBV4-1 and TRBJ1-6, with D perhaps matching TRBD1 (6 bases). The V and J ends lost 0 bases and 13 bases respectively, with 34 bases between them. The CDR3 spans 21 residues. The germline gives CDR1 MGHRA, CDR2 YSYEKL.

The chain combines TRBV4-2 with TRBJ1-3; 11 bases line up with TRBD1. The trim removed 4 bases at V and 8 bases at J, leaving 13 bases unmatched. CDR1 and CDR2 from the germline V gene are LGHNA and YNFKEQ. The CDR3 is 17 residues long. The CDR3 coding sequence is TGTGCCAGCAGCCGCTGGACAGGGGGCGGTGTAGGGGACACCATATATTTT. This translates into CASSRWTGGGVGDTIYF.